The 14 T cell receptor beta chains reported below all come from one sample, sequenced in a study of B cell selection in AIRE deficiency. Sorted regulatory T cells were CD4-positive, CD25-high and CD127-low or negative. The table came from immunoSEQ multiplex PCR; TCRdb's copy has only in-frame clones and leaves some out. The data contain roughly 18,000 clones, approximately 94% of them singletons. The sample was CD4+CD25+ Tregs sorted from PBMCs. Receptors were obtained from a human donor in good health.

This chain joins TRBV27 and TRBJ1-1; weak D call: TRBD1 (6 bases). CDR1 is MNHEY, CDR2 SMNVEV, per germline (reference sequence). The CDR3 extends over 13 amino acids. Trimming pared 5 bases from V and 4 bases from J, leaving 11 bases between. The CDR3, as DNA: TGTGCCAGCAGTCGACCGGGGGCCACTGAAGCTTTCTTT. This gives the protein CASSRPGATEAFF.

The genes are TRBV4-3 and TRBJ1-6; 8 bases match TRBD1. With V trimmed by 0 bases and J by 1 base, 11 bases remained unmatched. The CDR3 totals 20 residues. The germline V gene has CDR1 LGHNA and CDR2 YSLEER. This CDR3 is CASSQEAKTGEVSYNSPLHF. DNA for the CDR3: TGCGCCAGCAGCCAAGAGGCTAAGACAGGGGAGGTGTCCTATAATTCACCCCTCCACTTT.

CDR3 loop: CASSPQGTPNNEQFF. The CDR3 coding sequence is TGTGCCAGCTCACCACAGGGGACCCCGAACAATGAGCAGTTCTTC. The chain is built from TRBV18 and TRBJ2-1; either TRBD1 or TRBD2 may supply D (5 bases each). Looked up from germline, CDR1 is KGHSH and CDR2 is LQKENI. Trimming took off 1 base at V and 5 bases at J, with 12 bases between the two ends. The CDR3 runs 15 residues.

In this sample, this clone turned up once. The rearrangement uses TRBV28 and TRBJ1-6; TRBD1 might be the D (6 bases). The CDR3 contains 15 residues. Looked up from germline, CDR1 is MDHEN and CDR2 is SYDVKM. Between the trimmed V and J ends, which lost 6 bases and 7 bases, there was a span of 16 bases. CDR3 sequence reads: CASRIGGARNSPLHF. Written as DNA, the CDR3 is TGTGCCAGCAGGATAGGGGGGGCGCGGAATTCACCCCTCCACTTT.

The chain employs TRBV5-5 and TRBJ1-4, with TRBD1 as a possible D gene (5 bases). Germline V lookup: CDR1 SGHKS, CDR2 YYEKEE (reference sequence). This CDR3 has 19 amino acids. The V gene lost 4 bases and the J gene lost 3 bases, with 25 bases spanning the gap. Written as DNA, the CDR3 is TGTGCCAGCAGCCCTATTCGGAGCAGGGCTCGCGCCCCTAATGAAAAACTGTTTTTT. Amino acid sequence: CASSPIRSRARAPNEKLFF.

The chain recombines TRBV19 with TRBJ2-2; D unresolved. CDR1 LNHDA and CDR2 SQIVND come from the germline V gene (reference sequence). The CDR3 extends over 14 amino acids. V was cut by 3 bases and J by 4 bases, with 9 bases left in between. For the CDR3, the DNA is TGTGCCAGTAGTATGAATGGATTCACCGGGGAGCTGTTTTTT. Protein sequence: CASSMNGFTGELFF. Together with reference TRBV19 and TRBJ2-2, the CDR3 gives the full variable domain: DGGITQSPKYLFRKEGQNVTLSCEQNLNHDAMYWYRQDPGQGLRLIYYSQIVNDFQKGDIAEGYSVSREKKESFPLTVTSAQKNPTAFYLCASSMNGFTGELFFGEGSRLTVL.

The gene calls are TRBV5-5 and TRBJ2-7, with 7 bases identical to TRBD1. CDR1 SGHKS and CDR2 YYEKEE come from the germline V gene (reference sequence). The CDR3 totals 15 residues. V shed 4 bases and J 3 bases; nucleotides not matched to a gene: 10. The CDR3 DNA is TGTGCCAGCAGCCCGGTGGGACAGAGTTTCTACGAGCAGTACTTC. This translates into CASSPVGQSFYEQYF.

On this clone itself: The sample holds other DNA sequences that translate to the same CDR3. J is TRBJ2-2 and V is TRBV7-8; the D is unclear. The CDR3 covers 16 residues. Between the trimmed V and J ends, which lost 5 bases and 1 base, there was a span of 14 bases. CDR1 is SGHVS, CDR2 FQNEAQ, per germline. The CDR3 nucleotides are TGTGCCAGCAGCCCGACATACGCGAAGAACACCGGGGAGCTGTTTTTT. It translates to CASSPTYAKNTGELFF. Variable domain in full (rest from reference TRBV7-8 and TRBJ2-2): GAGVSQSPRYKVAKRGQDVALRCDPISGHVSLFWYQQALGQGPEFLTYFQNEAQLDKSGLPSDRFFAERPEGSVSTLKIQRTQQEDSAVYLCASSPTYAKNTGELFFGEGSRLTVL.

The rearrangement uses TRBV11-3 and TRBJ2-1, with D perhaps TRBD1 (6 bases). The CDR3 is 13 amino acids. Germline V gene data show CDR1 as SGHNT and CDR2 as YENEEA. The V end was cut by 1 base, the J end by 9 bases, with 10 bases between. The CDR3, as DNA: TGTGCCAGCAGCTTAGGCAGGGGTCGTGAGCAGTTCTTC. Protein: CASSLGRGREQFF. The variable domain in full, with the rest retrieved from reference TRBV11-3 and TRBJ2-1, is EAGVVQSPRYKIIEKKQPVAFWCNPISGHNTLYWYLQNLGQGPELLIRYENEEAVDDSQLPKDRFSAERLKGVDSTLKIQPAELGDSAVYLCASSLGRGREQFFGPGTRLTVL.

The table lists this clone with a count of one. The J gene is TRBJ2-2, the V gene TRBV7-9; D remains ambiguous. Germline V gene sequence: CDR1 SEHNR, CDR2 FQNEAQ (reference sequence). V lost 1 base, J lost 3 bases, and 9 bases lay in between. The CDR3 runs 15 residues. The CDR3 is CASSLVAVDTGELFF. CDR3 sequence (DNA): TGTGCCAGCAGCTTAGTTGCGGTGGACACCGGGGAGCTGTTTTTT.

This chain links TRBV10-2 with TRBJ2-1; no reliable D call. Between the trimmed V and J ends, which lost 6 bases and 5 bases, there was a span of 5 bases. The germline V gene has CDR1 WSHSY and CDR2 SAAADI. The CDR3 loop spans 11 amino acids. CDR3 amino acids: CASRKNNEQFF. Here the CDR3 DNA reads TGCGCCAGCAGAAAGAACAATGAGCAGTTCTTC.

This sequence joins TRBV2 and TRBJ2-5; 12 nucleotides match TRBD1. The CDR3 runs 14 residues. Trimming removed 8 bases from V and 5 bases from J; junction bases left unmatched: 6. CDR1 and CDR2 from the germline V gene are SNHLY and FYNNEI. In DNA, the CDR3 is TGTGCCAGCGGACGGGACAGGGGGCGGGAGACCCAGTACTTC. This translates into CASGRDRGRETQYF.

CDR3 sequence reads: CASSPVCSDSGNTIYF. The CDR3 DNA reads as TGTGCCAGCAGTCCCGTTTGCTCCGACTCTGGAAACACCATATATTTT. The chain employs TRBV21-1 and TRBJ1-3. TRBV21-1 is flagged as a pseudogene. The length of the CDR3 is 16 residues.

This rearrangement joins TRBV11-1 to TRBJ2-7; D is uncertain. The CDR3 runs 14 residues. V was pared by 5 bases and J by 7 bases, with 18 bases between. Germline CDR1 SGHAT, CDR2 FQDESV (reference sequence). In DNA form, the CDR3 reads TGTGCCAGCAGCACATTTGGCGCACGAAGAGAGCAGTACTTC. Its protein product is CASSTFGARREQYF.